This TCR beta chain was recovered during a study of T cells in Graves' hyperthyroidism and ophthalmopathy. General study findings and limits: In the analysis, a 13 V-J model separated ophthalmopathy from stable hyperthyroidism.

Newly diagnosed hyperthyroidism, duration under 2 months, in patients aged 18 to 65. This clonotype was recorded at least ten times. The antigen remains unidentified. Trimming cost V 2 bases and J 7 bases, with 15 bases left between them. The CDR3 spans 14 residues. Germline V lookup: CDR1 SGHAT, CDR2 FQNNGV. What was amplified from RNA transcripts were TCR beta CDR3 regions. HTBI primers drove first-round RT-PCR of the TCR CDR3. TCRdb processed the multiplex PCR reads anew with MiXCR; each CDR3 protein has one entry. The sample gives 250,000 or so distinct CDR3 sequences, approximately 14% of which show up once; less than 15% is in the top ten.

This clonotype originated in a woman in her thirties or forties with Graves' hyperthyroidism that later progressed to Graves' ophthalmopathy. This sequence joins TRBV11-2 and TRBJ2-7; no definite D call. Sequences were obtained from blood. This chain's CDR3 is CASSLTAIIGEQYF. The DNA for the CDR3 is TGTGCCAGCAGCTTAACGGCGATAATTGGTGAGCAGTACTTC.